Following are 20 T cell receptor beta chains from one sample sequenced in a study of CD4 T cells in relation to SARS-CoV-2 and coronaviruses. The table came from immunoSEQ multiplex PCR; TCRdb's copy has only in-frame clones and leaves some out. Counted here are around 25,000 clones, around 80% occurring once; the ten biggest clones make up roughly 10%. CD4+ T cells from unexposed donors were obtained before the COVID-19 pandemic (2011-2018). The cells were cultured for about ten days before CD4+ T cells were isolated. Their cognate antigens are unknown. Sequenced input: CD4+ T cells from PBMCs, cultured in vitro. These receptor sequences come from a human donor in good health.

This sequence joins TRBV13 and TRBJ2-5; D gene ambiguous. The CDR3 sequence is 13 residues long. The germline V and J ends were trimmed by 0 bases and 2 bases, with 4 bases remaining between them. The germline V gene encodes CDR1 PRHDT and CDR2 FYEKMQ (reference sequence). The CDR3 DNA reads TGTGCCAGCAGCTTAGGCGGGCAAGAGACCCAGTACTTC. This encodes CASSLGGQETQYF.

CDR3 coding DNA: TGTGCCAGCAGCGCGATGGGCCGCGGCTACACCTTC. Translation gives CASSAMGRGYTF. V and J are TRBV5-5 and TRBJ1-2, with no clear D. The CDR3 has 12 amino acids. Trimming shortened V by 4 bases and J by 8 bases, and 12 bases separated the two germline ends. Germline CDR1 is SGHKS and CDR2 is YYEKEE (reference sequence).

This clone was recorded a few times. This chain links TRBV2 with TRBJ2-7, with D tentatively TRBD1 (6 bases). The germline V gene encodes CDR1 SNHLY and CDR2 FYNNEI. The CDR3 consists of 12 residues. V shed 6 bases and J shed 6 bases, with 12 bases lying between them. The CDR3, as DNA: TGTGCCAGCAGACAGGACAGCCTCGAGCAGTACTTC. Amino acid sequence: CASRQDSLEQYF.

The J gene is TRBJ1-5, the V gene TRBV4-3; D might be TRBD1 (5 bases). Between the trimmed V and J ends, which lost 0 bases and 6 bases, there was a span of 12 bases. The CDR3 length is 15 residues. Germline CDR1 and CDR2: LGHNA and YSLEER. Here the CDR3 DNA reads TGCGCCAGCAGCCAAGATCGCTGGGGCCCTCAGCCCCAGCATTTT. Its protein product is CASSQDRWGPQPQHF.

This clone was seen only once. The chain employs TRBV9 and TRBJ1-6, with TRBD1 as a possible D gene (5 bases). Germline values: CDR1 SGDLS, CDR2 YYNGEE. The CDR3 consists of 15 residues. V was shortened by 4 bases and J by 1 base, with 9 bases between the two germline ends. The DNA for the CDR3 is TGTGCCAGCAGCCCAACAGGATCCTATAATTCACCCCTCCACTTT. Protein: CASSPTGSYNSPLHF.

The chain is built from TRBV6-2 or TRBV6-3 and TRBJ1-1; D gene ambiguous. The CDR3 runs to 16 residues. Deletions cut 2 bases from V and 1 base from J, with 14 bases between. Germline V gene data show CDR1 as MNHEY and CDR2 as SVGEGT. The DNA of the CDR3 is TGTGCCAGCAGTTACCTCTTGAGGGTTGGGAACACTGAAGCTTTCTTT. Translating gives CASSYLLRVGNTEAFF.

The V and J genes are TRBV9 and TRBJ2-3; D not certain. V dropped 3 bases and J dropped 2 bases, with 22 bases sitting between them. Per the germline V gene, CDR1 is SGDLS and CDR2 is YYNGEE. The CDR3 is 18 residues long. As DNA, the CDR3 is TGTGCCAGCAGCGCCGTCCCTAAGGAACGGGCCTTCACAGATACGCAGTATTTT. It is translated as CASSAVPKERAFTDTQYF.

CDR3 bases: TGTGCCAGCAGCCTGAAGGGACTAGCGGGAACCCAAGAGACCCAGTACTTC. Residues: CASSLKGLAGTQETQYF. The chain is built from TRBV11-2 and TRBJ2-5; 13 bases map to TRBD2. The CDR3 extends over 17 amino acids. Per germline, CDR1 SGHAT and CDR2 FQNNGV. The ends lost 5 bases at V and 1 base at J; junction bases unmatched: 7.

This clone was picked up a small number of times. The chain carries TRBV10-3 and TRBJ2-3; 9 bases are shared with TRBD2. The junction had 14 bases not matched to a gene; V was cut back by 3 bases and J by 4 bases. The CDR3 contains 18 residues. Germline CDR1 and CDR2: ENHRY and SYGVKD. Here the CDR3 DNA reads TGTGCCATCAGTGATTTCCCCGCAGGTAGCGGGAGCTCAGATACGCAGTATTTT. As protein: CAISDFPAGSGSSDTQYF.

In its sample, this clone was seen once. V and J are TRBV3-1 (or the pseudogene TRBV3-2) and TRBJ2-5; a possible D gene is TRBD1 (5 bases). Looked up from germline, CDR1 is LGHDT and CDR2 is YNNKEL (reference sequence). The CDR3 has 13 amino acids. The V and J ends lost 4 bases and 5 bases respectively, with 11 bases between them. CDR3 region: CASSRQGVETQYF. The CDR3 DNA is TGTGCCAGCAGCCGTCAGGGTGTTGAGACCCAGTACTTC.

The chain recombines TRBV14 with TRBJ1-4; unclear D gene. V was cut by 5 bases and J by 6 bases, with 13 bases left in between. Per the germline V gene, CDR1 is SGHDN and CDR2 is FVKESK. The CDR3 runs 14 residues. CDR3 sequence reads: CASSSRLYDEKLFF. The CDR3 DNA reads as TGTGCCAGCAGCTCGAGGCTCTACGATGAAAAACTGTTTTTT.

The chain combines TRBV18 with TRBJ2-5; the D gene could be TRBD1 or TRBD2 (5 bases each). Germline V gene data show CDR1 as KGHSH and CDR2 as LQKENI. This CDR3 has 15 residues. The ends were cut back, 0 bases at V and 5 bases at J, with 13 bases in the middle. CDR3 sequence reads: CASSPPGDEGETQYF. CDR3 DNA: TGTGCCAGCTCACCACCGGGAGATGAGGGGGAGACCCAGTACTTC.

The chain joins TRBV27 to TRBJ1-1; perhaps TRBD1 as D (6 bases). Germline CDR1 reads MNHEY; CDR2 reads SMNVEV (reference sequence). Trimming removed 5 bases from V and 6 bases from J, with 13 bases in between. This CDR3 contains 13 residues. The chain's CDR3 is CASSPTWGPEAFF. The CDR3 bases are TGTGCCAGCAGTCCGACCTGGGGGCCTGAAGCTTTCTTT.

The chain is built from TRBV10-3 and TRBJ2-7, with D uncertain. CDR1 and CDR2 from the germline V gene are ENHRY and SYGVKD. V lost 11 bases and J lost 5, with 22 bases in between. The CDR3 runs 14 residues. CDR3 in amino acids: CAVALRRLEDEQYF. The CDR3 nucleotides read TGTGCCGTCGCTCTTCGGCGCCTCGAGGACGAGCAGTACTTC.

The chain couples TRBV4-1 to TRBJ2-3, with TRBD2 as a possible D gene (6 bases). Per the germline V gene, CDR1 is MGHRA and CDR2 is YSYEKL. The CDR3 length is 19 residues. The ends were cut back, 5 bases at V and 0 bases at J, with 24 bases in the middle. DNA for the CDR3: TGCGCCAGCAGCACCCTTGGAGGGCGAAGGCTCACTAGCACAGATACGCAGTATTTT. It encodes CASSTLGGRRLTSTDTQYF.

The table lists this clone with a few counts. V is TRBV4-3 and J is TRBJ2-4; TRBD2 aligns across 8 bases. CDR1 LGHNA and CDR2 YSLEER come from the germline V gene. V was clipped by 1 base and J by 6 bases; unmatched bases: 8. This CDR3 spans 16 amino acids. The CDR3 here is CASSQVGGGNSNIQYF. The CDR3 DNA reads as TGCGCCAGCAGCCAAGTTGGCGGGGGGAACTCAAACATTCAGTACTTC.

Written as DNA, the CDR3 is TGCGCCAGCAGCCCGGGGACGGATCCTAACATTCTATTCTATGGCTACACCTTC. This encodes CASSPGTDPNILFYGYTF. The chain joins TRBV5-1 to TRBJ1-2, with D maybe TRBD1 (5 bases). The CDR3 runs to 18 residues. Germline V gene lookup returns CDR1 SGHRS and CDR2 YFSETQ. V was cut by 4 bases and J by 4 bases, with 26 bases left in between.

V and J are TRBV7-6 and TRBJ1-1; D ambiguous. This CDR3 spans 13 amino acids. The V end was cut by 5 bases, the J end by 0 bases, with 7 bases between. CDR1 SGHVS and CDR2 FNYEAQ come from the germline V gene. Here the CDR3 reads CASSREMNTEAFF. For the CDR3, the DNA is TGTGCCAGCAGCCGGGAGATGAACACTGAAGCTTTCTTT.

The chain uses TRBV19 and TRBJ1-2; TRBD1 aligns across 9 bases. The CDR3 totals 14 residues. CDR1 is LNHDA and CDR2 is SQIVND in the germline V gene (reference sequence). The CDR3 spells CASSQGARGYGYTF. The CDR3 DNA reads as TGTGCATCTTCACAGGGGGCGCGCGGCTATGGCTACACCTTC.

The chain recombines TRBV6-5 with TRBJ2-3; D is undetermined. The germline V and J ends were trimmed by 2 bases and 3 bases, with 6 bases remaining between them. Germline V lookup: CDR1 MNHEY, CDR2 SVGAGI. CDR3 size: 13 residues. The CDR3 nucleotides read TGTGCCAGCAGTTACCCCGGGACAGATACGCAGTATTTT. Translating gives CASSYPGTDTQYF.